Listed below are T cell receptor beta chains from one sample, sequenced in a study of blood T cell repertoires in COVID-19. This table comes from immunoSEQ multiplex PCR, and its TCRdb copy is limited to in-frame clones, with some not included. Of approximately 350,000 clones in the sample, more than 85% are singletons; the top ten hold around 3%. Sequences were obtained from PBMCs or T cells enriched from blood (not recorded which). The receptor source for this set is a woman in her twenties or thirties who had recovered from COVID-19. Each CDR3 is given with its conserved first and last residue. Not all rows give a size; the values are once, few, many and, for expanded clones, a class.

V gene	CDR3 length	clone size	CDR3 protein
TRBV13	17	NA	CASSPAGTGGLGTEAFF
TRBV7-9	14	NA	CASSEGTGGDEQYF
TRBV14	13	NA	CASSMYSNQPQHF
TRBV7-2	15	NA	CASSLGGSGINEQYF
TRBV7-2	15	NA	CASSPTRDSYNEQFF
TRBV2	14	NA	CASSARGDTGELFF
TRBV7-9	16	NA	CASSLVGTGSTDTQYF
TRBV20-1	11	NA	CSASGSYEQYF
TRBV6-5	12	NA	CASSTGGTEAFF
TRBV3-1/TRBV3-2	14	NA	CASSQGGPGTEAFF
TRBV7-8	16	NA	CASSRFGTGEENTIYF
TRBV7-9	16	NA	CASSSVTGGLGQPQHF
TRBV5-8	16	NA	CASSRRGGPGQYEQFF
TRBV5-1	14	NA	CASSYTGTSYEQYF
TRBV5-1	15	NA	CASSLSRGPQETQYF
TRBV7-9	14	NA	CASTEGGLREKLFF
TRBV21-1	15	NA	CASSCPSSGANVLTF
TRBV6-1	13	NA	CASSEYMNTEAFF
TRBV7-9	15	NA	CASSPGLAGPYEQYF
TRBV6-5	15	NA	CASSYSNIPRYEQYF
TRBV4-1	17	NA	CASSQRGLAGGSYEQYF
TRBV25-1	15	NA	CASSEYGTPTGGAFF
TRBV14	14	NA	CASSRDSSSYEQYF
TRBV24-1	14	NA	CATRGTSGTGELFF
TRBV11-2	15	NA	CASSSIRTGMKTQYF
TRBV7-2	14	NA	CASSLQGNPYEQYF
TRBV28	13	NA	CASSLVSQETQYF
TRBV30	14	once	CAWGSHRGFSPLHF
TRBV9	16	NA	CASSPGVGTGVSEQYF
TRBV7-9	13	NA	CASSLGGVDGYTF
TRBV5-1	18	NA	CASSTGTSGSSGANVLTF
TRBV29-1	13	few	CSVRLGGAYEQYF
TRBV29-1	12	NA	CSTSAGVHEQFF
TRBV28	11	NA	CASSDLYGYTF
TRBV29-1	15	NA	CSVEVRGGPTGELFF
TRBV18	15	NA	CASSPRTEQDTEAFF
TRBV28	16	NA	CASTYLRGSSYNEQFF
TRBV9	15	NA	CASSGSGTSGIEQYF
TRBV5-6	13	NA	CATQTGTYNEQFF
TRBV21-1	16	NA	CASSKGDRPNTGELFF
TRBV24-1	16	NA	CATSSSLAGGQETQYF
TRBV19	16	NA	CASSRRLAGGSYEQYF
TRBV5-4	15	NA	CASSAGYGVGAELFF
TRBV28	14	NA	CASSLQNSNQPQHF
TRBV13	14	NA	CASSLGWPNQPQHF
TRBV11-2	14	few	CASSLGSAGNTIYF
TRBV6-5	15	NA	CASSRGTSGSYEQYF
TRBV2	15	NA	CASQRGSGSRDEQFF
TRBV6-4	11	NA	CASRGPYGYTF
TRBV29-1	20	NA	CSVEDHSPWFRGRLNNEQFF
TRBV2	13	few	CASSEAGAAGYTF
TRBV24-1	16	NA	CATSDTGQGAAGELFF
TRBV18	13	once	CASLRVAGSPLHF
TRBV5-4	15	NA	CASSEKTSGGETQYF
TRBV19	15	NA	CASSIELVPFYEQYF
TRBV12-3/TRBV12-4	11	NA	CASSLHGEAFF